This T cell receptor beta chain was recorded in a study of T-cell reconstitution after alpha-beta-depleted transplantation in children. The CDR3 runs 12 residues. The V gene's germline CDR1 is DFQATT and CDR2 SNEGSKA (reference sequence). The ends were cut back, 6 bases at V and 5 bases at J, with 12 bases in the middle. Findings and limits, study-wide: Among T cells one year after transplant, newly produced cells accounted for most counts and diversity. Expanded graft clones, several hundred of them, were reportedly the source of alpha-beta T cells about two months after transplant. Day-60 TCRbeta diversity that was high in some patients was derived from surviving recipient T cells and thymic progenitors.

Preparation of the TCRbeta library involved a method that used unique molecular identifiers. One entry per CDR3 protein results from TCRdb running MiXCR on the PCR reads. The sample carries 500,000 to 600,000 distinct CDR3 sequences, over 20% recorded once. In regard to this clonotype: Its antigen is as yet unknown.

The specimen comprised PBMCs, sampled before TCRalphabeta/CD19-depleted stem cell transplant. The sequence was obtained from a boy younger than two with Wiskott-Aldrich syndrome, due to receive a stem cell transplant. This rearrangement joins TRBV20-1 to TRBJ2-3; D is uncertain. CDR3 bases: TGCAGTGCAGGGCCTCCTGGAGATACGCAGTATTTT. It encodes CSAGPPGDTQYF.